The 28 T cell receptor beta chains given below trace back to one sample, sequenced in a study of human T cells and chemical hapten exposure. Time point noted: pre-sensitization, week 0. Treatment meaning: therapeutic diphenylcyclopropenone sensitization with weekly scalp DPC. The total RNA was obtained from whole blood that was not fractionated. TCRdb independently ran MiXCR on the RACE reads; one entry per CDR3 protein. The sample yields tens of thousands of distinct CDR3 sequences, 9.6% seen once. The source was whole blood, collected in connection with sensitization to the hapten diphenylcyclopropenone (DPC). All receptors derive from a woman aged 25 to 39 with alopecia areata. Some clones in this sample may be carry-over from other donors' samples.

The rearrangement links TRBV6-2 or TRBV6-3 to TRBJ1-5; 7 nucleotides match TRBD1. Unmatched junction bases numbered 6, after V lost 6 bases and J lost 7 bases. CDR3 size: 13 residues. Germline V gives CDR1 MNHEY, CDR2 SVGEGT. CDR3 loop: CASSMTGQQPQHF. CDR3 in DNA: TGTGCCAGCAGCATGACAGGGCAGCAGCCCCAGCATTTT.

This chain links TRBV12-3 or TRBV12-4 with TRBJ2-3; the match to TRBD2 covers 11 bases. Germline trimming cut 2 bases from V and 7 bases from J; bases unmatched to any gene: 11. The length of the CDR3 is 17 residues. The CDR3 nucleotides are TGTGCCAGCAGTTTACGGTCTAGCGGGGGGCGGCCCCATACGCAGTATTTT. Its translation is CASSLRSSGGRPHTQYF.

Many counts were recorded for this clonotype. The chain combines TRBV12-3 or TRBV12-4 with TRBJ1-5, with D uncertain. This CDR3 has 14 amino acids. V dropped 4 bases and J dropped 0 bases, with 7 bases sitting between them. The CDR3 sequence: CASSWVDSNQPQHF. CDR3 nucleotide sequence: TGTGCCAGCAGTTGGGTGGATAGCAATCAGCCCCAGCATTTT.

This clonotype was seen ten or more times. The rearrangement uses TRBV6-2 or TRBV6-3 and TRBJ2-5; 7 positions agree with TRBD1. The CDR3 consists of 13 residues. Trimming removed 8 bases from V and 1 base from J; junction bases left unmatched: 4. CDR1 is MNHEY, CDR2 SVGEGT, per germline. The CDR3 DNA reads as TGTGCCAGCCAGGGACAGCCCCAAGAGACCCAGTACTTC. Its translation is CASQGQPQETQYF.

The chain joins TRBV20-1 to TRBJ1-6; D not resolved. Trimming removed 0 bases at V and 4 bases at J, with 19 bases between. This CDR3 has 18 amino acids. Germline CDR1 and CDR2: DFQATT and SNEGSKA (reference sequence). The CDR3 is CSARDKTDSFIYNSPLHF. CDR3 nucleotides: TGCAGTGCTAGAGATAAGACCGACTCATTCATATATAATTCACCCCTCCACTTT.

At least ten counts were recorded for this clonotype. The J gene is TRBJ1-5, the V gene TRBV6-6; tentatively, D is TRBD1 (5 bases). In germline, CDR1 is MNHNY, CDR2 SVGAGI (reference sequence). The CDR3 has 13 residues. Trimming removed 2 bases at V and 7 bases at J, with 9 bases between. CDR3 region: CASSYNRDQPQHF. CDR3 DNA sequence: TGTGCCAGCAGTTACAATAGGGACCAGCCCCAGCATTTT.

This clonotype appeared a few times. This chain connects TRBV20-1 to TRBJ1-1; 8 nucleotides agree with TRBD1. Germline CDR1 is DFQATT and CDR2 is SNEGSKA (reference sequence). The CDR3 is 15 residues long. The V segment lost 5 bases and the J segment 3 bases; nucleotides outside the gene matches: 11. The chain's CDR3 is CSAFHYRGVDTEAFF. The CDR3 region has the DNA TGCAGTGCTTTTCATTACAGGGGGGTGGACACTGAAGCTTTCTTT.

This clonotype has at least ten counts. This chain joins TRBV19 and TRBJ2-6; D remains unclear. The CDR3 is made up of 14 amino acids. The germline gives CDR1 LNHDA, CDR2 SQIVND (reference sequence). The V end lost 7 bases, the J end lost 4 bases, and 11 bases lay between the germline ends. CDR3 sequence: CASNPKLGANVLTF. Written as DNA, the CDR3 is TGTGCCAGTAACCCTAAACTCGGGGCCAACGTCCTGACTTTC.

This clonotype was detected only a few times. This sequence joins TRBV7-2 and TRBJ2-4; D uncertain. The CDR3 consists of 15 residues. V lost 5 bases and J 1 base, leaving 12 bases between the germline ends. The V gene's germline CDR1 is SGHTA and CDR2 FQGNSA. The CDR3 reads CASSPFLGAKNIQYF. The CDR3 DNA reads as TGTGCCAGCAGCCCGTTCCTTGGGGCCAAAAACATTCAGTACTTC.

This clonotype was observed a single time. A much larger clone lies one base from this, so it may be a read error. No conserved phenylalanine or tryptophan is present at the end of the CDR3, so a read error is the likely explanation. The chain links TRBV6-4 to TRBJ1-5; TRBD1 matches 7 bases. The germline gives CDR1 MRHNA, CDR2 SNTAGT. This CDR3 is 14 amino acids long. V shed 8 bases and J 5 bases; nucleotides not matched to a gene: 9. The CDR3 here is CASHAGDRDQPQHL. The DNA for the CDR3 is TGTGCCAGCCATGCCGGGGACAGAGATCAGCCCCAGCATTTA.

This clonotype was seen only a few times. This chain links TRBV20-1 with TRBJ1-2; D call uncertain. CDR1 is DFQATT and CDR2 is SNEGSKA in the germline V gene (reference sequence). V was trimmed by 7 bases and J by 0 bases, leaving 15 bases between them. There are 14 residues in the CDR3. In DNA, the CDR3 is TGCAGTGTCCGAACCACGGTCGCTAACTATGGCTACACCTTC. This gives the protein CSVRTTVANYGYTF.

The sample holds many counts of this clonotype. This rearrangement joins TRBV20-1 to TRBJ1-1, with no clear D. V lost 6 bases, J lost 4 bases, and 12 bases lay in between. CDR3 size: 12 residues. The germline gives CDR1 DFQATT, CDR2 SNEGSKA (reference sequence). CDR3 loop: CSASLQFTEAFF. CDR3 DNA sequence: TGCAGTGCGTCCCTACAGTTCACTGAAGCTTTCTTT.

This chain joins TRBV28 and TRBJ2-7; D uncertain. Trimming took off 6 bases at V and 4 bases at J, with 7 bases between the two ends. This CDR3 has 11 amino acids. The germline gives CDR1 MDHEN, CDR2 SYDVKM. This CDR3 reads CASSRQYEQYF. The CDR3 nucleotides are TGTGCCAGCAGCCGTCAATACGAGCAGTACTTC.

This clonotype was observed a handful of times. The chain uses TRBV5-5 and TRBJ2-3; D may correspond to TRBD1 or TRBD2 (6 bases each). Per the germline V gene, CDR1 is SGHKS and CDR2 is YYEKEE (reference sequence). V was cut by 0 bases and J by 4 bases, with 12 bases left in between. The CDR3 length is 15 residues. The CDR3 nucleotides are TGTGCCAGCAGCTTGGTAGGGGGGCTCGCAGATACGCAGTATTTT. Translation: CASSLVGGLADTQYF.

The chain uses TRBV12-5 and TRBJ2-2; D tentatively fits TRBD1 or TRBD2 (6 bases each). The V end lost 7 bases, the J end lost 0 bases, and 12 bases lay between the germline ends. Looked up from germline, CDR1 is LGHNT and CDR2 is FRNRAP. The CDR3 has 15 residues. The CDR3 DNA is TGTGCTAGTGCGTGGGGGGCCGCGAACACCGGGGAGCTGTTTTTT. This sequence encodes CASAWGAANTGELFF.

This clonotype was seen only a few times. The V gene is TRBV6-2 or TRBV6-3, the J gene TRBJ1-5, with D tentatively TRBD1 (5 bases). Germline CDR1 and CDR2: MNHEY and SVGEGT. Trimming left V 0 bases short and J 11 bases short, with 20 bases between. The CDR3 sequence is 16 residues long. CDR3 region: CASSYSKRTPSGAQHF. CDR3 bases: TGTGCCAGCAGTTACTCAAAACGAACACCTTCGGGGGCCCAGCATTTT.

This clonotype was detected a few times. The chain recombines TRBV12-2 with TRBJ1-6. TRBV12-2 is a documented pseudogene. The length of the CDR3 is 17 residues. The CDR3 region has the DNA TGTGCAAGTCGCTTAGAGGAGGACGGATGTGAGAATTCACCCCTCCACTTT. Protein: CASRLEEDGCENSPLHF.

This clonotype was detected only a few times. CDR3 DNA: TGTGCCAGCAGCCAAGATAAATACACTGAAGCTTTCTTT. Translated: CASSQDKYTEAFF. This chain links TRBV4-2 with TRBJ1-1, with D uncertain. Germline V gene data show CDR1 as LGHNA and CDR2 as YNFKEQ. V was shortened by 0 bases and J by 3 bases, with 5 bases between the two germline ends. The CDR3 has 13 residues.

In its sample, this clonotype was seen many times. The V gene is TRBV12-3 or TRBV12-4, the J gene TRBJ2-1; 9 nucleotides align to TRBD2. The V and J ends lost 7 bases and 6 bases, in that order; junction bases with no gene match: 10. The CDR3 is made up of 15 amino acids. The CDR3 loop reads CASILIGTSSNEQFF. CDR3 DNA sequence: TGTGCCAGCATCCTGATCGGGACTAGCTCCAATGAGCAGTTCTTC.

At least ten counts were recorded for this clonotype. This chain connects TRBV14 to TRBJ1-1, with D possibly matching TRBD1 (5 bases). The germline V and J ends were trimmed by 2 bases and 11 bases, with 9 bases remaining between them. This CDR3 spans 11 amino acids. Germline CDR1 and CDR2: SGHDN and FVKESK. CDR3 residues: CASSQSGRAFF. In nucleotides, the CDR3 is TGTGCCAGCAGCCAATCGGGGCGCGCTTTCTTT.

The V gene is TRBV11-2, the J gene TRBJ2-3; TRBD2 agrees at 7 bases. There are 11 residues in the CDR3. Germline V gene lookup returns CDR1 SGHAT and CDR2 FQNNGV. J gave up 11 bases and V 6 bases, and 5 bases lay outside the gene matches. The CDR3 DNA reads as TGTGCCAGCAGTGCCCGCGGGGGGCAGTATTTT. Translated: CASSARGGQYF.

In the case of this clonotype: A much bigger clone sits one base away, suggesting this may be a read error. This sequence joins TRBV28 and TRBJ2-2; D is undetermined. Germline V gene lookup returns CDR1 MDHEN and CDR2 SYDVKM. This CDR3 has 12 residues. The CDR3 sequence is CAGSQNTGELFF. The CDR3 DNA reads TGTGCCGGCAGCCAGAACACCGGGGAGCTGTTTTTT.

CDR3 loop: CASSQVTGTGPGNTIYF. The DNA of the CDR3 is TGCGCCAGCAGCCAAGTAACGGGAACAGGGCCAGGAAACACCATATATTTT. The rearrangement links TRBV4-3 to TRBJ1-3, with D possibly TRBD1 on 6 matching bases. Trimming removed 1 base from V and 4 bases from J, with 17 bases in between. The CDR3 has 17 amino acids. Per the germline V gene, CDR1 is LGHNA and CDR2 is YSLEER.

Ten or more counts support this clonotype. This rearrangement joins TRBV18 to TRBJ2-5, with a weak D call TRBD2 (6 bases). The CDR3 has 14 residues. CDR1 KGHSH and CDR2 LQKENI come from the germline V gene. Between the trimmed V and J ends, which lost 4 bases and 0 bases, there was a span of 9 bases. CDR3 amino acids: CASSHLANQETQYF. The CDR3 DNA reads as TGTGCCAGCTCACACCTAGCGAACCAAGAGACCCAGTACTTC.

V is TRBV7-2 and J is TRBJ2-3; D is perhaps TRBD2 (6 bases). From germline, CDR1 is SGHTA and CDR2 FQGNSA. The germline V and J ends were trimmed by 1 base and 0 bases, with 8 bases remaining between them. This CDR3 is 15 amino acids long. The CDR3 spells CASSLDGTSTDTQYF. The CDR3 nucleotides are TGTGCCAGCAGCTTAGATGGGACTAGCACAGATACGCAGTATTTT.

The sample holds a few counts of this clonotype. The rearrangement joins TRBV9 to TRBJ1-2; 7 nucleotides line up with TRBD1. The CDR3 length is 14 residues. The V segment lost 3 bases and the J segment 0 bases; nucleotides outside the gene matches: 2. Germline V gene data show CDR1 as SGDLS and CDR2 as YYNGEE. CDR3 nucleotides: TGTGCCAGCAGCGCGGGACAGTCTAACTATGGCTACACCTTC. The encoded protein is CASSAGQSNYGYTF.

This clonotype has a handful of counts. J is TRBJ2-5 and V is TRBV28, with 7 bases that match TRBD2. This CDR3 comprises 15 residues. Germline trimming cut 6 bases from V and 4 bases from J; bases unmatched to any gene: 11. Germline V lookup: CDR1 MDHEN, CDR2 SYDVKM. For the CDR3, the DNA is TGTGCCAGCAGACAAAGGGAGGGGATTGGAGAGACCCAGTACTTC. Protein product: CASRQREGIGETQYF.

This clonotype occurred a few times. V is TRBV2 and J is TRBJ2-3; the D gene could be TRBD1 or TRBD2 (5 bases each). The germline CDR1 and CDR2 sequences are SNHLY and FYNNEI. V was shortened by 4 bases and J by 10 bases, with 9 bases between the two germline ends. This CDR3 spans 11 amino acids. CDR3 loop: CASSGGRAQYF. The CDR3 DNA reads TGTGCCAGCAGTGGGGGACGGGCGCAGTATTTT.